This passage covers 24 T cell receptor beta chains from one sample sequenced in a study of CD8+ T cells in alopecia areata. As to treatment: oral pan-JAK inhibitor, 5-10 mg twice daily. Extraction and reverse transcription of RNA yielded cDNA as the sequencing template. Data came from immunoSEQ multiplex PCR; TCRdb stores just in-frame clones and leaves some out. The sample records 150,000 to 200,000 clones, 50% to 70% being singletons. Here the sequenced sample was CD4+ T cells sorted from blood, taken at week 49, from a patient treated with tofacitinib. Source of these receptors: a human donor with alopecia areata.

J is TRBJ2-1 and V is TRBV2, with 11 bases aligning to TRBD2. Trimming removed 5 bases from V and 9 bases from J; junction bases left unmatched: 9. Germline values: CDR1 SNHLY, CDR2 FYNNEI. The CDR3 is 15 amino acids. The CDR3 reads CASSSASGGLGEQFF. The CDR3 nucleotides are TGTGCCAGCAGTTCGGCTAGCGGGGGGTTAGGTGAGCAGTTCTTC. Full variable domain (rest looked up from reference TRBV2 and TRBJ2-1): EPEVTQTPSHQVTQMGQEVILRCVPISNHLYFYWYRQILGQKVEFLVSFYNNEISEKSEIFDDQFSVERPDGSNFTLKIRSTKLEDSAMYFCASSSASGGLGEQFFGPGTRLTVL.

CDR3 nucleotides: TGTGCCAGCAGCCTCGCCCCGGGCACTGAAGCTTTCTTT. Translated, it gives CASSLAPGTEAFF. The V call is TRBV14, the J call TRBJ1-1, with D uncertain. Between the trimmed V and J ends, which lost 4 bases and 4 bases, there was a span of 10 bases. The CDR3 is 13 residues long. The germline gives CDR1 SGHDN, CDR2 FVKESK. The whole variable domain, filled in from reference TRBV14 and TRBJ1-1, reads EAGVTQFPSHSVIEKGQTVTLRCDPISGHDNLYWYRRVMGKEIKFLLHFVKESKQDESGMPNNRFLAERTGGTYSTLKVQPAELEDSGVYFCASSLAPGTEAFFGQGTRLTVV.

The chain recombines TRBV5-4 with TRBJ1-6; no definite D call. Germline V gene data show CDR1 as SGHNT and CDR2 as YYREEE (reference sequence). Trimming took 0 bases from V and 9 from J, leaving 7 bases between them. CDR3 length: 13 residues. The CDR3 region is CASSLDSVSPLHF. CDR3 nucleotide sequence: TGTGCCAGCAGCTTGGACAGTGTTTCACCCCTCCACTTT. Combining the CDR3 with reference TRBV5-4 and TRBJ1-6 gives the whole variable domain ETGVTQSPTHLIKTRGQQVTLRCSSQSGHNTVSWYQQALGQGPQFIFQYYREEENGRGNFPPRFSGLQFPNYSSELNVNALELDDSALYLCASSLDSVSPLHFGNGTRLTVT.

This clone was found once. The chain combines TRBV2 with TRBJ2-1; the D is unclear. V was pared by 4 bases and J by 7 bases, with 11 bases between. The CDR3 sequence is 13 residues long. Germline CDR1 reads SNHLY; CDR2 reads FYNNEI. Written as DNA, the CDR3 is TGTGCCAGCAGTGTCGCGGTCGCGAATGAGCAGTTCTTC. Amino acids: CASSVAVANEQFF.

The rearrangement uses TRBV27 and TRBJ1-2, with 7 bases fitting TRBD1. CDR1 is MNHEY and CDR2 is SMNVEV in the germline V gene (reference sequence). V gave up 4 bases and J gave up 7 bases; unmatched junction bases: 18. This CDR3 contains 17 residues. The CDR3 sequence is CASSSTTQTGRRGGYTF. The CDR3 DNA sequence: TGTGCCAGCAGTTCCACCACCCAGACAGGGAGGCGGGGTGGCTACACCTTC.

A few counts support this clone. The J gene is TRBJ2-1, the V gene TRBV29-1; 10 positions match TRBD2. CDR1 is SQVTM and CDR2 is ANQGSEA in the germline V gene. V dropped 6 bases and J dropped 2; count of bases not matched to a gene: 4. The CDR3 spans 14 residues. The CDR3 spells CSVTTSGAYNEQFF. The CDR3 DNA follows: TGCAGCGTGACAACTAGCGGGGCCTACAATGAGCAGTTCTTC.

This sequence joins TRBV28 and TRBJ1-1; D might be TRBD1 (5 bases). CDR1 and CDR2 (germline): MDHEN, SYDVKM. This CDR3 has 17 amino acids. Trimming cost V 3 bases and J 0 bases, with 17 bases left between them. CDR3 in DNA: TGTGCCAGCAGTTTGGTCCAGGGAAGGGGAATGAACACTGAAGCTTTCTTT. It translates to CASSLVQGRGMNTEAFF.

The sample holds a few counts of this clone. As DNA, the CDR3 is TGTGCCAGCAGCCAGACACATAGCGGGGGGGCAGATACGCAGTATTTT. It encodes CASSQTHSGGADTQYF. This chain links TRBV9 with TRBJ2-3; 11 bases agree with TRBD2. This CDR3 is built from 16 residues. Germline V gene lookup returns CDR1 SGDLS and CDR2 YYNGEE. J lost 4 bases, V lost 4 bases, and 8 bases had no gene match.

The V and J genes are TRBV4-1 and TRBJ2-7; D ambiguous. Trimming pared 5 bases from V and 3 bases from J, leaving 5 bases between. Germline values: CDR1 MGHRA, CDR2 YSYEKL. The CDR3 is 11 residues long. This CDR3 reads CASSRDYEQYF. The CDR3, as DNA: TGCGCCAGCAGCAGAGACTACGAGCAGTACTTC.

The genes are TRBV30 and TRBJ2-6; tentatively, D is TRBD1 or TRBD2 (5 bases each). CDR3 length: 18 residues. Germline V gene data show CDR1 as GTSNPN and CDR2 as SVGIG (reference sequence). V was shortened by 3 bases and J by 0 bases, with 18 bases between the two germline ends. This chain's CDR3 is CAWRPGTLPPSGANVLTF. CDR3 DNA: TGTGCCTGGAGACCCGGGACCCTACCACCCTCTGGGGCCAACGTCCTGACTTTC.

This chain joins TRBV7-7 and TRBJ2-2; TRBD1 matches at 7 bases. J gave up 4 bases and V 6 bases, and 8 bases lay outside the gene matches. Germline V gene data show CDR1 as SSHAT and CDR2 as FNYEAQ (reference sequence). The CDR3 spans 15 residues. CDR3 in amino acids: CASSGTVASTGELFF. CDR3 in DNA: TGTGCCAGCAGTGGGACAGTGGCGAGCACCGGGGAGCTGTTTTTT.

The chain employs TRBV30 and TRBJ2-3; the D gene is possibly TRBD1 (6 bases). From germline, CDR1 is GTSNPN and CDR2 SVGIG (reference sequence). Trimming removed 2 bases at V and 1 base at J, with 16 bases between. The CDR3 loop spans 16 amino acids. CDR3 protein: CAWSQLRGVGTDTQYF. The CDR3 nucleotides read TGTGCCTGGAGTCAACTCAGGGGAGTGGGCACAGATACGCAGTATTTT.

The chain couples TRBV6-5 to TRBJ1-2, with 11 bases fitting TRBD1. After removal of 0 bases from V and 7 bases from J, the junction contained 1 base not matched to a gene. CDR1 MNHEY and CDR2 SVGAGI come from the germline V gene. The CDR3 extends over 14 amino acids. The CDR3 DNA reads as TGTGCCAGCAGTTACTCCGGGACAGGGGGTGGCTACACCTTC. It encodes CASSYSGTGGGYTF.

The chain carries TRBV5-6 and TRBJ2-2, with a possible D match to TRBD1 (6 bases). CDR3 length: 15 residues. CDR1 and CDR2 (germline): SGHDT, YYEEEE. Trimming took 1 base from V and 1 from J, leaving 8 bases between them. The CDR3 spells CASSLWGLNTGELFF. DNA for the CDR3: TGTGCCAGCAGCTTGTGGGGGCTGAACACCGGGGAGCTGTTTTTT.

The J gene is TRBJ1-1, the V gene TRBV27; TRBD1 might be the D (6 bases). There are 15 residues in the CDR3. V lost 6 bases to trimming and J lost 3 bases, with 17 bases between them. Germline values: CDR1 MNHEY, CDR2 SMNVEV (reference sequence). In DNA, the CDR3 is TGTGCCAGCAGATTGGACGGGGGGCAGGACACTGAAGCTTTCTTT. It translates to CASRLDGGQDTEAFF.

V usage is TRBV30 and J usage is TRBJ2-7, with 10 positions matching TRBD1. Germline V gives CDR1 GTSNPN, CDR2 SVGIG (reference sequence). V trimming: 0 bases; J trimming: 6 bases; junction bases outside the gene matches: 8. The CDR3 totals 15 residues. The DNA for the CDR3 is TGTGCCTGGAGTGTAGTCGGGACAGGGGTTCCCGAGCAGTACTTC. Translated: CAWSVVGTGVPEQYF.

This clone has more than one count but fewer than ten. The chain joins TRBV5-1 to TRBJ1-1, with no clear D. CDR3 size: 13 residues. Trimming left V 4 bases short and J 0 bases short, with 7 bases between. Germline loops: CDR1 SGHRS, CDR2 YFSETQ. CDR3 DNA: TGCGCCAGCAGCACCACGATGAACACTGAAGCTTTCTTT. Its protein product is CASSTTMNTEAFF.

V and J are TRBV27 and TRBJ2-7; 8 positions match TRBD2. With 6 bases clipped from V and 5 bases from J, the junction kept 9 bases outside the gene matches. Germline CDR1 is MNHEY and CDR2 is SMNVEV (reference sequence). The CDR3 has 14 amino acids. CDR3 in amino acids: CASRGLAARHEQYF. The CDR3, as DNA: TGTGCCAGCAGAGGACTAGCCGCCAGGCACGAGCAGTACTTC.

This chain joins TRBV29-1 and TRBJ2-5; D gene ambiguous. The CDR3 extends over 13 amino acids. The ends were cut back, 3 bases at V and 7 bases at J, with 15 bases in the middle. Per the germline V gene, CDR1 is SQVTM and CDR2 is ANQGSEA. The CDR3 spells CSVDLLVGRTQYF. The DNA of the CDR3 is TGCAGCGTTGATCTTCTGGTGGGTCGGACCCAGTACTTC.

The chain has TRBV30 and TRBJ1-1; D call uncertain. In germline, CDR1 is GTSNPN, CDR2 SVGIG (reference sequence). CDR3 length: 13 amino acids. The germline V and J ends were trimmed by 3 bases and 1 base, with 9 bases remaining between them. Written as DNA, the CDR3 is TGTGCCTGGAGCCGGGTCAAGAACACTGAAGCTTTCTTT. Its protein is CAWSRVKNTEAFF.

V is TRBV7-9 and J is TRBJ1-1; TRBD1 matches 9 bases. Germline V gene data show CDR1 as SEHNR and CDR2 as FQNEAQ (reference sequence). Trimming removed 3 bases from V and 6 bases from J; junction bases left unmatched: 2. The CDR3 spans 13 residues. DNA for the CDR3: TGTGCCAGCAGCTTGGGACAGGGCGCTGAAGCTTTCTTT. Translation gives CASSLGQGAEAFF.

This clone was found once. The CDR3: CASTRGPTEAFF. The CDR3 DNA is TGTGCCAGCACCCGAGGTCCCACTGAAGCTTTCTTT. The V and J genes are TRBV2 and TRBJ1-1; D is unresolved. Germline V gives CDR1 SNHLY, CDR2 FYNNEI. Trimming removed 7 bases from V and 4 bases from J, with 10 bases in between. The CDR3 is 12 amino acids.

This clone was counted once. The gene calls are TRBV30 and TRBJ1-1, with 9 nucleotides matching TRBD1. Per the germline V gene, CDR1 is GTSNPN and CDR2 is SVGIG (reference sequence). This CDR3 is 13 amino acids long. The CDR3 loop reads CAHGTGMNTEAFF. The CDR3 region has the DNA TGTGCTCACGGGACAGGGATGAACACTGAAGCTTTCTTT.

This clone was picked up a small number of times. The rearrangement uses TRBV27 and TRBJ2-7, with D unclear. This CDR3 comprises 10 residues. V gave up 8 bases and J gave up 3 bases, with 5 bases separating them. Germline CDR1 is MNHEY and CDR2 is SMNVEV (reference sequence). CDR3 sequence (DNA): TGTGCCAGCGGGCACTACGAGCAGTACTTC. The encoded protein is CASGHYEQYF.